These 28 T cell receptor beta chains came from one sample sequenced in a study of blood T cell repertoires in COVID-19. Data came from immunoSEQ multiplex PCR; TCRdb stores just in-frame clones and leaves some out. Of tens of thousands of clones listed, over 75% are singletons. Material for sequencing was peripheral blood. Receptor source: a man of 80 years or more with active or convalescent COVID-19.

The V gene is TRBV6-2 or TRBV6-3, the J gene TRBJ1-1; no reliable D call. V was trimmed by 3 bases and J by 1 base, leaving 3 bases between them. Germline assignment: CDR1 MNHEY and CDR2 SVGEGT. The CDR3 runs 12 residues. The CDR3, as DNA: TGTGCCAGCAGTTATAGGAACACTGAAGCTTTCTTT. Amino acid sequence: CASSYRNTEAFF.

This clone showed up just a few times. V usage is TRBV5-4 and J usage is TRBJ2-2; D perhaps matches TRBD2 (5 bases). The germline V and J ends were trimmed by 4 bases and 5 bases, with 15 bases remaining between them. CDR1 and CDR2 (germline): SGHNT, YYREEE (reference sequence). CDR3 length: 15 residues. The CDR3 DNA reads as TGTGCCAGCAGCATGCGCGGAGGCGGTACCGGGGAGCTGTTTTTT. Encoded protein: CASSMRGGGTGELFF.

V usage is TRBV9 and J usage is TRBJ2-6; tentatively, D is TRBD1 (6 bases). Trimming stripped 5 bases from V and 0 bases from J, with 6 bases between. Germline-derived CDR1 and CDR2 are SGDLS and YYNGEE. This CDR3 is built from 14 residues. Written as DNA, the CDR3 is TGTGCCAGCAGAGGGGGCTCTGGGGCCAACGTCCTGACTTTC. It is translated as CASRGGSGANVLTF.

This clone was detected only a few times. This chain links TRBV7-8 with TRBJ1-5; weak D call: TRBD1 (5 bases). V was shortened by 5 bases and J by 7 bases, with 12 bases between the two germline ends. Germline CDR1 SGHVS, CDR2 FQNEAQ. This CDR3 has 13 amino acids. Here the CDR3 DNA reads TGTGCCAGCAGCCCAGGGATTGGGCAGCCCCAGCATTTT. Translation gives CASSPGIGQPQHF.

This chain connects TRBV9 to TRBJ1-4; D might be TRBD1 (5 bases). The length of the CDR3 is 15 residues. In germline, CDR1 is SGDLS, CDR2 YYNGEE. Deletions cut 7 bases from V and 2 bases from J, with 15 bases between. As DNA, the CDR3 is TGTGCCAGCGGACCCCGTGGGGGGACTAATGAAAAACTGTTTTTT. Translation gives CASGPRGGTNEKLFF.

The rearrangement links TRBV11-2 to TRBJ2-5; 10 bases match TRBD1. V dropped 6 bases and J dropped 4; count of bases not matched to a gene: 8. The germline V gene has CDR1 SGHAT and CDR2 FQNNGV. CDR3 length: 15 residues. CDR3: CASRTGQGVLETQYF. CDR3 bases: TGTGCCAGCAGAACTGGACAGGGGGTGCTAGAGACCCAGTACTTC.

This chain connects TRBV6-5 to TRBJ2-7; the D gene is possibly TRBD1 (7 bases). V lost 6 bases and J 5 bases, leaving 14 bases between the germline ends. Germline V gene sequence: CDR1 MNHEY, CDR2 SVGAGI. CDR3 length: 13 amino acids. In DNA form, the CDR3 reads TGTGCCAGCAGGCCCAGGGGGGTAGACGAGCAGTACTTC. Protein: CASRPRGVDEQYF.

The gene calls are TRBV9 and TRBJ1-3; 8 bases agree with TRBD1. Germline trimming cut 0 bases from V and 5 bases from J; bases unmatched to any gene: 13. This CDR3 spans 18 amino acids. In germline, CDR1 is SGDLS, CDR2 YYNGEE. CDR3 bases: TGTGCCAGCAGCGTAGTGAGACAGGGGCGGCGTAGAAGAAACACCATATATTTT. Protein product: CASSVVRQGRRRRNTIYF.

V is TRBV10-3 and J is TRBJ2-1; tentative D call: TRBD1 (6 bases). The CDR3 loop spans 11 amino acids. Trimming cost V 9 bases and J 7 bases, with 10 bases left between them. In germline, CDR1 is ENHRY, CDR2 SYGVKD. CDR3 residues: CAIAGENEQFF. The CDR3 DNA sequence: TGTGCCATTGCAGGGGAGAATGAGCAGTTCTTC.

This chain uses TRBV24-1 with TRBJ2-3, with 7 bases that match TRBD2. J lost 5 bases, V lost 4 bases, and 8 bases had no gene match. CDR1 and CDR2 (germline): KGHDR, SFDVKD. The CDR3 consists of 15 residues. The CDR3 coding sequence is TGTGCCACCAGTGACGTGGCGGGGAGGGAAGATACGCAGTATTTT. Its protein product is CATSDVAGREDTQYF.

The CDR3 DNA follows: TGTGCCAGCAGTGACATATCGGACTATCAGCCCCAGCATTTT. Protein product: CASSDISDYQPQHF. The V call is TRBV6-1, the J call TRBJ1-5; D call uncertain. V lost 3 bases, J lost 5 bases, and 11 bases lay in between. The CDR3 is 14 residues long. The V gene's germline CDR1 is MNHNS and CDR2 SASEGT.

This chain connects TRBV30 to TRBJ2-2; 7 bases are shared with TRBD1. The J segment lost 3 bases and the V segment lost 2 bases, leaving 3 bases of the junction unmatched. CDR1 and CDR2 from the germline V gene are GTSNPN and SVGIG (reference sequence). The CDR3 extends over 14 amino acids. The CDR3: CAWSSGQYTGELFF. The CDR3 DNA reads TGTGCCTGGAGTTCGGGACAGTACACCGGGGAGCTGTTTTTT.

The DNA of the CDR3 is TGTGCCAGCAGTGAACGGGAGGGGGGGCAGTTAAACACTGAAGCTTTCTTT. Encoded protein: CASSEREGGQLNTEAFF. V usage is TRBV6-1 and J usage is TRBJ1-1; tentatively, D is TRBD1 (6 bases). Trimming shortened V by 2 bases and J by 2 bases, and 18 bases separated the two germline ends. CDR3 length equals 17 residues. Germline assignment: CDR1 MNHNS and CDR2 SASEGT.

This clone came up a few times. The V gene is TRBV2, the J gene TRBJ2-7, with 7 bases identical to TRBD1. V lost 4 bases and J lost 5; bases outside the gene matches: 5. This CDR3 region has 13 residues. Germline assignment: CDR1 SNHLY and CDR2 FYNNEI. CDR3 sequence reads: CASSGTGVHEQYF. Here the CDR3 DNA reads TGTGCCAGCAGTGGCACAGGGGTTCACGAGCAGTACTTC.

The genes are TRBV10-3 and TRBJ1-4, with a tentative D call TRBD1 (5 bases). The CDR3 is made up of 13 amino acids. Germline CDR1 reads ENHRY; CDR2 reads SYGVKD. With 9 bases removed from V and 5 bases from J, the gap between germline ends came to 13 bases. The CDR3 coding sequence is TGTGCCATGGCAGCCGACAGCAATGAAAAACTGTTTTTT. It codes for CAMAADSNEKLFF.

This chain links TRBV11-2 with TRBJ2-2; 7 bases are a match to TRBD1. There are 16 residues in the CDR3. The V gene's germline CDR1 is SGHAT and CDR2 FQNNGV. J gave up 4 bases and V 5 bases, and 10 bases lay outside the gene matches. CDR3 coding DNA: TGTGCCAGCAGCCCTCACCCCGGGACAGCCACCGGGGAGCTGTTTTTT. This encodes CASSPHPGTATGELFF.

This chain links TRBV6-2 or TRBV6-3 with TRBJ2-2; 9 nucleotides align to TRBD2. J gave up 6 bases and V 1 base, and 6 bases lay outside the gene matches. The length of the CDR3 is 16 residues. Per germline, CDR1 MNHEY and CDR2 SVGEGT. The CDR3 bases are TGTGCCAGCAGTTACTTAGCGGGGGCCCATCCCGGGGAGCTGTTTTTT. Encoded protein: CASSYLAGAHPGELFF.

The CDR3 reads CASSVGSSYNEQFF. The DNA of the CDR3 is TGTGCCAGCAGTGTGGGGAGCTCCTACAATGAGCAGTTCTTC. The chain recombines TRBV7-6 with TRBJ2-1; possibly TRBD2 for D (5 bases). CDR1 and CDR2 from the germline V gene are SGHVS and FNYEAQ. Between the trimmed V and J ends, which lost 6 bases and 0 bases, there was a span of 9 bases. The CDR3 totals 14 residues.

V and J are TRBV2 and TRBJ1-1; D perhaps matches TRBD1 (5 bases). Germline CDR1 is SNHLY and CDR2 is FYNNEI. V lost 3 bases and J lost 12, with 8 bases in between. The CDR3 extends over 10 amino acids. The CDR3 region is CASSEQGPFF. The CDR3 DNA follows: TGTGCCAGCAGTGAGCAGGGCCCTTTCTTT.

This chain connects TRBV9 to TRBJ1-2; TRBD1 is a possible D gene (5 bases). The CDR3 spans 15 residues. The germline CDR1 and CDR2 sequences are SGDLS and YYNGEE. V shed 4 bases and J shed 7 bases, with 20 bases lying between them. This CDR3 reads CASSPMLDRGGGYTF. The CDR3 region has the DNA TGTGCCAGCAGCCCCATGTTGGATAGGGGAGGTGGCTACACCTTC.

The CDR3: CASSQNRSPGNGGYTF. In nucleotides, the CDR3 is TGTGCCAGCAGTCAAAATCGAAGTCCAGGGAATGGTGGCTACACCTTC. The V and J genes are TRBV16 and TRBJ1-2; perhaps TRBD1 as D (5 bases). Germline-derived CDR1 and CDR2 are KGHSY and FQNENV. The CDR3 runs to 16 residues. The ends were cut back, 6 bases at V and 7 bases at J, with 24 bases in the middle. The variable domain in full, with the rest retrieved from reference TRBV16 and TRBJ1-2, is GEEVAQTPKHLVRGEGQKAKLYCAPIKGHSYVFWYQQVLKNEFKFLISFQNENVFDETGMPKERFSAKCLPNSPCSLEIQATKLEDSAVYFCASSQNRSPGNGGYTFGSGTRLTVV.

The gene calls are TRBV6-5 and TRBJ2-7; no clear D gene. The CDR3 sequence is 10 residues long. Germline CDR1 and CDR2: MNHEY and SVGAGI. V lost 8 bases and J lost 3, with 5 bases in between. The CDR3 region is CASRYYEQYF. The CDR3 DNA follows: TGTGCCAGCCGCTACTACGAGCAGTACTTC.

V and J are TRBV19 and TRBJ2-1; TRBD2 matches 10 bases. The germline V gene has CDR1 LNHDA and CDR2 SQIVND (reference sequence). CDR3 length: 16 amino acids. V shed 7 bases, J shed 6 bases, and the junction held 12 bases outside the gene matches. The CDR3 nucleotides read TGTGCCAGTACCCCCACCCCAGCGGGGGGGCTCAATGAGCAGTTCTTC. Encoded protein: CASTPTPAGGLNEQFF.

V usage is TRBV30 and J usage is TRBJ2-6; D is unclear. Looked up from germline, CDR1 is GTSNPN and CDR2 is SVGIG (reference sequence). The CDR3 is 17 amino acids. V lost 3 bases and J 0 bases, leaving 15 bases between the germline ends. The CDR3 DNA reads TGTGCCTGGAGAATCTGGTCGAGTGGCTCTGGGGCCAACGTCCTGACTTTC. As protein: CAWRIWSSGSGANVLTF.

This clone came up a few times. The genes are TRBV19 and TRBJ1-3, with TRBD1 as a possible D gene (5 bases). V lost 5 bases and J lost 5, with 16 bases in between. Germline V gene lookup returns CDR1 LNHDA and CDR2 SQIVND (reference sequence). The CDR3 has 15 residues. Here the CDR3 reads CASSPWGETRNTIYF. CDR3 nucleotide sequence: TGTGCCAGTAGTCCTTGGGGGGAGACGCGAAACACCATATATTTT.

V usage is TRBV14 and J usage is TRBJ1-2; D is uncertain. Trimming pared 0 bases from V and 6 bases from J, leaving 11 bases between. Germline CDR1 reads SGHDN; CDR2 reads FVKESK. The CDR3 consists of 14 residues. The CDR3 DNA is TGTGCCAGCAGCCAAGATCGGCAGACTAATGGCTACACCTTC. This codes for CASSQDRQTNGYTF.

The table lists this clone with a few counts. The chain is built from TRBV7-3 and TRBJ2-1, with TRBD1 identical over 7 bases. The V gene's germline CDR1 is SGHTA and CDR2 FQGTGA. V was clipped by 4 bases and J by 2 bases; unmatched bases: 2. The CDR3 is made up of 14 amino acids. DNA of the CDR3: TGTGCCAGCAGCTCGACAGGGACCTACAATGAGCAGTTCTTC. Its translation: CASSSTGTYNEQFF.

The rearrangement uses TRBV5-1 and TRBJ1-6; the D gene is possibly TRBD1 (5 bases). Germline V lookup: CDR1 SGHRS, CDR2 YFSETQ. The CDR3 consists of 15 residues. V was cut by 0 bases and J by 10 bases, with 14 bases left in between. As DNA, the CDR3 is TGCGCCAGCAGCTTGGAGGCGGGGTCAGGGTCACCCCTCCACTTT. Translation: CASSLEAGSGSPLHF.